Given below is one TCR beta chain in context. The data derive from a study of T cells after somatic rescue of genetic block. Trimming stripped 0 bases from V and 9 bases from J, with 12 bases between. This CDR3 contains 13 residues. CDR1 and CDR2 (germline): SGHNT, YYREEE (reference sequence). Profiling relied on immunoSEQ multiplex PCR, and the TCRdb table lists in-frame clones only, not all of them. The sample contains tens of thousands of clones, roughly 88% of which appear only once. The clonotype was recovered from a young man. Material: peripheral blood mononuclear cells (PBMCs). This rearrangement joins TRBV5-4 to TRBJ1-2; D perhaps matches TRBD1 (5 bases). CDR3: CASSLVGVGRYTF. For the CDR3, the DNA is TGTGCCAGCAGCTTGGTGGGGGTTGGTCGCTACACCTTC.